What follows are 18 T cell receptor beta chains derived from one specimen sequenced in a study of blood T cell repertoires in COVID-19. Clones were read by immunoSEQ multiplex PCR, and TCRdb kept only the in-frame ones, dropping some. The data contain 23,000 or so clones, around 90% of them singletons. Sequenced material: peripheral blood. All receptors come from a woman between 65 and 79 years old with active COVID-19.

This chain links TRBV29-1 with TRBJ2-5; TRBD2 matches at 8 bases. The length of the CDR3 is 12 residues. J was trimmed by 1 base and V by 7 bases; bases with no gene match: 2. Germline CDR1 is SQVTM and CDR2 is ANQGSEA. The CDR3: CSAGLAQETQYF. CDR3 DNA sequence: TGCAGCGCCGGACTAGCCCAAGAGACCCAGTACTTC.

This CDR3 reads CASSLRWASDGELFF. The CDR3 coding sequence is TGTGCCAGCAGCTTACGATGGGCATCAGACGGGGAGCTGTTTTTT. The rearrangement uses TRBV7-2 and TRBJ2-2, with D unresolved. Germline V gene data show CDR1 as SGHTA and CDR2 as FQGNSA. Trimming removed 2 bases at V and 7 bases at J, with 14 bases between. This CDR3 spans 15 amino acids. Variable domain in full (rest from reference TRBV7-2 and TRBJ2-2): GAGVSQSPSNKVTEKGKDVELRCDPISGHTALYWYRQSLGQGLEFLIYFQGNSAPDKSGLPSDRFSAERTGGSVSTLTIQRTQQEDSAVYLCASSLRWASDGELFFGEGSRLTVL.

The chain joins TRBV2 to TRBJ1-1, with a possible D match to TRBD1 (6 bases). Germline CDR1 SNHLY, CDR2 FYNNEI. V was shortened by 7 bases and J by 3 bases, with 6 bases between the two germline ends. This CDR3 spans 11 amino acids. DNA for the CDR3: TGTGCCAGCAACAGGGACACTGAAGCTTTCTTT. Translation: CASNRDTEAFF.

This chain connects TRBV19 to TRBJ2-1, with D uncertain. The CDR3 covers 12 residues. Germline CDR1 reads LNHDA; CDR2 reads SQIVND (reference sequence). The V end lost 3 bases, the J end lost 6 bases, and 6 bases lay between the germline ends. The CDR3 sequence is CASSIRFNEQFF. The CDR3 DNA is TGTGCCAGTAGTATCAGGTTCAATGAGCAGTTCTTC.

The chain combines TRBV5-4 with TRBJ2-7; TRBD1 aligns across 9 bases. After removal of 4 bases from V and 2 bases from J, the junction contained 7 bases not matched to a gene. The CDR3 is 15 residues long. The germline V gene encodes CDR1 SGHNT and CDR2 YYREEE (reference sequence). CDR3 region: CASSPGGQGPYEQYF. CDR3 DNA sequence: TGTGCCAGCAGCCCCGGGGGACAGGGCCCCTACGAGCAGTACTTC.

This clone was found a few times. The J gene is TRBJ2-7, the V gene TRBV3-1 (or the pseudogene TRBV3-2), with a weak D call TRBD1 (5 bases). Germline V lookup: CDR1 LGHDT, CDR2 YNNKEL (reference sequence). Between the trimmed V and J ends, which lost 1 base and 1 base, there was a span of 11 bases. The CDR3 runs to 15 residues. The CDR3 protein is CASSQGTIVSYEQYF. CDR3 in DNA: TGTGCCAGCAGCCAAGGGACAATTGTTTCCTACGAGCAGTACTTC.

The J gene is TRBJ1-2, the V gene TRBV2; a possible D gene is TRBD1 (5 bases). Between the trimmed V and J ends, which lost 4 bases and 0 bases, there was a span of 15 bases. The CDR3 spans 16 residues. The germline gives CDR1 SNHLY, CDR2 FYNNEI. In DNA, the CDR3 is TGTGCCAGCAGTGGACTTCCGACAGAAGCTAACTATGGCTACACCTTC. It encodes CASSGLPTEANYGYTF.

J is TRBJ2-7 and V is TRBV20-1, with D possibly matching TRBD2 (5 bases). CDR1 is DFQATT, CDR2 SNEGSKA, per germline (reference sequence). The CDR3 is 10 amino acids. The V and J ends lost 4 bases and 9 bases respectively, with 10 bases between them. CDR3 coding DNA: TGCAGTGCTACTGTTGAGGGGCAGTACTTC. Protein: CSATVEGQYF.

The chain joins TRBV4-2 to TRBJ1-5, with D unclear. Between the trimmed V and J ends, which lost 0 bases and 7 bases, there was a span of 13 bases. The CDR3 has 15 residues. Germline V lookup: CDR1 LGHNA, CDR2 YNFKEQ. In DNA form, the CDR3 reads TGTGCCAGCAGCCAAGAGTCGAGGGTTCGGCAGCCCCAGCATTTT. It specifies CASSQESRVRQPQHF.

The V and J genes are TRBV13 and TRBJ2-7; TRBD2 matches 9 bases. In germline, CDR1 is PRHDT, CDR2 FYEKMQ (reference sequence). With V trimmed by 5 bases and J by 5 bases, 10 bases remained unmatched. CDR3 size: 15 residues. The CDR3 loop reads CASSTDVAGEDEQYF. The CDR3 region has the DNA TGTGCCAGCAGCACCGATGTAGCGGGAGAGGACGAGCAGTACTTC.

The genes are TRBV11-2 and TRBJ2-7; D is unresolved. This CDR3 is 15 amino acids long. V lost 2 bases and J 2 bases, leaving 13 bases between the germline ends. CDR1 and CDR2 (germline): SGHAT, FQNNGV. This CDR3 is CASSLFPLGAYEQYF. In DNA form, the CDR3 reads TGTGCCAGCAGCTTATTTCCCCTCGGAGCCTACGAGCAGTACTTC.

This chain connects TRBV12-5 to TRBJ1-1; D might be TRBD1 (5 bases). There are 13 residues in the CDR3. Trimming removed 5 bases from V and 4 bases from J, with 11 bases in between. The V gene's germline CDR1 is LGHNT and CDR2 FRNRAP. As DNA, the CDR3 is TGTGCTAGTGGTCTAGGGGAGGGCACTGAAGCTTTCTTT. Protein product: CASGLGEGTEAFF.

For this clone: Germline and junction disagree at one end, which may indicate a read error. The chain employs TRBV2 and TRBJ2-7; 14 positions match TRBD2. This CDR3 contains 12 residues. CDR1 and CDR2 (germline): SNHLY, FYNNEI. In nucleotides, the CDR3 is TGTGCCAGCAGTGGGGGGACTAGCGGGAGAGGATTC. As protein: CASSGGTSGRGF.

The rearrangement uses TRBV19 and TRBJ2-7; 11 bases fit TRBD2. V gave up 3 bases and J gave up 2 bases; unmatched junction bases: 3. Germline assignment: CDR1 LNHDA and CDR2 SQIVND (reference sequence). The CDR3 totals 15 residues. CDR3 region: CASSMGLAETYEQYF. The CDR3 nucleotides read TGTGCCAGTAGTATGGGACTAGCGGAGACCTACGAGCAGTACTTC.

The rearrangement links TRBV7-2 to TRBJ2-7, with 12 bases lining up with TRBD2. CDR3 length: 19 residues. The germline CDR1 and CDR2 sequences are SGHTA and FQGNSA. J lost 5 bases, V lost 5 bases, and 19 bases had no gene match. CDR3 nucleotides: TGTGCCAGCAGCCTACGATTACTAGCGGGGGGTCCCTCTGGGCACGAGCAGTACTTC. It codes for CASSLRLLAGGPSGHEQYF.

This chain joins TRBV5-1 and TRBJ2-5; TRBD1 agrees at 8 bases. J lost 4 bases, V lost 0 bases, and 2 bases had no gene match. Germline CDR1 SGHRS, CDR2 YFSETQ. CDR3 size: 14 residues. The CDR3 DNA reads TGCGCCAGCAGCTTGGGACAGGGGTTAGAGACCCAGTACTTC. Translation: CASSLGQGLETQYF.

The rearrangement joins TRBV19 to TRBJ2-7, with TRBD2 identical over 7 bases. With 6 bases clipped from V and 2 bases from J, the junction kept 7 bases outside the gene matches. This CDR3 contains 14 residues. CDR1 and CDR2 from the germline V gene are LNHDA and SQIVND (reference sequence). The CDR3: CASRTASGTYEQYF. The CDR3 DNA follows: TGTGCCAGTAGGACGGCTAGCGGTACCTACGAGCAGTACTTC.

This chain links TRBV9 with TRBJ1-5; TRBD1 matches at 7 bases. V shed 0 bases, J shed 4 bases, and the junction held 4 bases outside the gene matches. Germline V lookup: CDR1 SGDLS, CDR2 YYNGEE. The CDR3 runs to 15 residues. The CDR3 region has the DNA TGTGCCAGCAGCGTAGAAGGGGGCAGGAATCAGCCCCAGCATTTT. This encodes CASSVEGGRNQPQHF.